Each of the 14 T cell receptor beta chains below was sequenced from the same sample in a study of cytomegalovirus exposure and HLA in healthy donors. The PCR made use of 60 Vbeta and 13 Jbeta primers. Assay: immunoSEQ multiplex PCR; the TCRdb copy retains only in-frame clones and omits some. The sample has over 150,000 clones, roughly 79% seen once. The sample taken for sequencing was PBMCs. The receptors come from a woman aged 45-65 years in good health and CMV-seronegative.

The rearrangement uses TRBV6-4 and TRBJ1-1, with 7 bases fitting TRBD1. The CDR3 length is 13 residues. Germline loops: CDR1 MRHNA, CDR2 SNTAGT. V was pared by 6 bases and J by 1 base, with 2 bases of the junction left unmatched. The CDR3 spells CASSRTGNTEAFF. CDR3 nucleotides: TGTGCCAGCAGCAGGACAGGGAACACTGAAGCTTTCTTT.

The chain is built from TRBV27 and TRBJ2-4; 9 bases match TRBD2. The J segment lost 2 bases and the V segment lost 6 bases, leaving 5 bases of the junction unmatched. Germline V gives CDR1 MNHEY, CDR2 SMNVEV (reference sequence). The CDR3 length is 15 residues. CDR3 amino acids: CASRLGTSPKNIQYF. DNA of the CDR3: TGTGCCAGCAGACTAGGGACTAGCCCCAAAAACATTCAGTACTTC.

The CDR3 here is CASRFGGGFNEQFF. CDR3 sequence (DNA): TGTGCCAGCAGGTTTGGGGGGGGCTTCAATGAGCAGTTCTTC. The genes are TRBV27 and TRBJ2-1; perhaps TRBD2 as D (7 bases). CDR3 length: 14 amino acids. Trimming took off 6 bases at V and 6 bases at J, with 15 bases between the two ends. The germline V gene has CDR1 MNHEY and CDR2 SMNVEV (reference sequence).

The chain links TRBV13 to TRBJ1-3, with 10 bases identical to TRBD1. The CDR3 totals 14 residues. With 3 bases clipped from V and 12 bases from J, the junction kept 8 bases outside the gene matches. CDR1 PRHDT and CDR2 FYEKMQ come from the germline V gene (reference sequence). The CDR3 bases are TGTGCCAGCAGCTTCGGGACAGGGGCAAACTTCATATATTTT. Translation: CASSFGTGANFIYF.

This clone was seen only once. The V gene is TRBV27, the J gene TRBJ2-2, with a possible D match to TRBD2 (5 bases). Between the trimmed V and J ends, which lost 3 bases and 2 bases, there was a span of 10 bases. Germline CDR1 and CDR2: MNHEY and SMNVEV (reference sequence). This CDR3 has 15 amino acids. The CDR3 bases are TGTGCCAGCAGTTTGGACGGGGTAAACACCGGGGAGCTGTTTTTT. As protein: CASSLDGVNTGELFF.

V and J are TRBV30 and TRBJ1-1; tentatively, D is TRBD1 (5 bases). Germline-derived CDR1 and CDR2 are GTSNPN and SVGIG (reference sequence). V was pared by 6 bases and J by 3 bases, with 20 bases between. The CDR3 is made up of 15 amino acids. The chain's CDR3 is CACTYPSEGDTEAFF. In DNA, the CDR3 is TGTGCCTGTACCTACCCTTCGGAAGGGGACACTGAAGCTTTCTTT.

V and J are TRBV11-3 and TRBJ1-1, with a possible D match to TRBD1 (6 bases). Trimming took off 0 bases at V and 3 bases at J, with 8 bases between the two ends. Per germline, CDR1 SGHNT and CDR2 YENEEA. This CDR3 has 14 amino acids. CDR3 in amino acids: CASSLEAGDTEAFF. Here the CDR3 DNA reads TGTGCCAGCAGCTTAGAAGCAGGGGACACTGAAGCTTTCTTT. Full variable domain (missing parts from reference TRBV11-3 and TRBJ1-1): EAGVVQSPRYKIIEKKQPVAFWCNPISGHNTLYWYLQNLGQGPELLIRYENEEAVDDSQLPKDRFSAERLKGVDSTLKIQPAELGDSAVYLCASSLEAGDTEAFFGQGTRLTVV.

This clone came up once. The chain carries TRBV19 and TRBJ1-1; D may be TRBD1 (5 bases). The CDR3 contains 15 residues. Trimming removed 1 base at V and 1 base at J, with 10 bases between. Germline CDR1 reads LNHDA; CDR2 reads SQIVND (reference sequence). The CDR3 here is CASSIGRGENTEAFF. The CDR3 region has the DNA TGTGCCAGTAGTATAGGTCGGGGGGAGAACACTGAAGCTTTCTTT.

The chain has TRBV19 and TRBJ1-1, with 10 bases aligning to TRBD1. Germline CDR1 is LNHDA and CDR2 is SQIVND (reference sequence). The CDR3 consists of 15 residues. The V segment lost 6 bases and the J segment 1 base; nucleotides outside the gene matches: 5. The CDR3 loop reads CASRAGTGANTEAFF. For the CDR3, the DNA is TGTGCCAGTAGAGCCGGGACAGGGGCGAACACTGAAGCTTTCTTT.

The CDR3 sequence is CASSHGQGNTEAFF. CDR3 DNA: TGTGCCAGCAGCCACGGACAGGGGAACACTGAAGCTTTCTTT. The V call is TRBV7-2, the J call TRBJ1-1; 8 bases agree with TRBD1. The CDR3 is 14 amino acids. The V gene's germline CDR1 is SGHTA and CDR2 FQGNSA. The V gene end was trimmed by 5 bases and the J gene end by 1 base; junction bases not matched to a gene: 3.

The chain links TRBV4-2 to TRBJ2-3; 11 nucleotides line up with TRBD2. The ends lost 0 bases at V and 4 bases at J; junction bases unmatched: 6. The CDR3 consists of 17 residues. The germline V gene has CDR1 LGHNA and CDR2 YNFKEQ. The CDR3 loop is CASSQDPIAGGPDTQYF. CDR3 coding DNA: TGTGCCAGCAGCCAAGATCCGATAGCGGGGGGGCCAGATACGCAGTATTTT.

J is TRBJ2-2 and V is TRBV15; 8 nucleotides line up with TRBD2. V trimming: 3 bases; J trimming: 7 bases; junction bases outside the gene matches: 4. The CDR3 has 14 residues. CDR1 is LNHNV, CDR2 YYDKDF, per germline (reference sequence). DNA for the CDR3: TGTGCCACCAGCAGGAATAGCGGGGACGGGGAGCTGTTTTTT. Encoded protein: CATSRNSGDGELFF.

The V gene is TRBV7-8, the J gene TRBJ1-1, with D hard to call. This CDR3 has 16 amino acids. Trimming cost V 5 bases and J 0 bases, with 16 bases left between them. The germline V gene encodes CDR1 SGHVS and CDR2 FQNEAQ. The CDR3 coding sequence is TGTGCCAGCAGCGCCACCCGGCAGGCGATGAACACTGAAGCTTTCTTT. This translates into CASSATRQAMNTEAFF.

CDR3 amino acids: CASSEASGTDTQYF. In DNA form, the CDR3 reads TGCGCCAGCAGCGAGGCAAGTGGGACAGATACGCAGTATTTT. The rearrangement links TRBV5-1 to TRBJ2-3, with no clear D. Deletions cut 4 bases from V and 3 bases from J, with 12 bases between. Germline V lookup: CDR1 SGHRS, CDR2 YFSETQ. This CDR3 region has 14 residues.